Sequencing of this T cell receptor beta chain was carried out in a study of cytomegalovirus exposure and HLA in healthy donors. The junction had 8 bases not matched to a gene; V was cut back by 5 bases and J by 3 bases. In germline, CDR1 is SGHRS, CDR2 YFSETQ. The CDR3 is 15 residues long. Broader study findings: Most TCR sequences were seen very rarely across donors, but some public TCRs occurred in many.

Some clones are missing from TCRdb's copy, which holds only in-frame ones; the method was immunoSEQ multiplex PCR. This repertoire shows roughly 250,000 clones, around 91% found once; its top ten account for roughly 0.38%. In the case of this clone: What it binds is unknown.

This chain connects TRBV5-1 to TRBJ2-3, with 8 bases aligning to TRBD1. The receptor comes from a woman in her late teens or twenties in good health and CMV-seronegative. Specimen: PBMCs. The CDR3 here is CASSSDRDGTDTQYF. The CDR3 DNA is TGCGCCAGCAGTTCGGACAGGGATGGAACAGATACGCAGTATTTT.